This entry concerns a single T cell receptor (beta chain). Its cognate antigen is unknown. This entry comes from a study of shared clonotypes between healthy human individuals. Profiling relied on immunoSEQ multiplex PCR, and the TCRdb table lists in-frame clones only, not all of them. The table has about 2.2 million clones, 80% to 95% seen once. Terminally differentiated effector memory CD45RA+ cells were excluded from the naive CD8 cells, which were CD45RO-negative and positively selected for CCR7. Within Nashville, Tennessee resided all donors, each a Caucasian adult. Study results and limitations: The generation probabilities recorded for non-shared clonotypes fell below those of clonotypes shared by all four donors.

Sequenced material: naive CD8+ T cells from PBMCs. The clonotype comes from a man aged 18 to 35 in good health. Some clones in this sample may be carry-over from other donors' samples.

CDR3 sequence reads: CASSSRTGDEETQYF. The CDR3 DNA reads TGTGCCAGCAGCTCCCGGACAGGGGATGAAGAGACCCAGTACTTC. This chain connects TRBV7-7 to TRBJ2-5; 9 bases fit TRBD1. The length of the CDR3 is 15 residues. Trimming took 4 bases from V and 3 from J; bases not matched to a gene: 6. Germline V gene data show CDR1 as SSHAT and CDR2 as FNYEAQ (reference sequence).